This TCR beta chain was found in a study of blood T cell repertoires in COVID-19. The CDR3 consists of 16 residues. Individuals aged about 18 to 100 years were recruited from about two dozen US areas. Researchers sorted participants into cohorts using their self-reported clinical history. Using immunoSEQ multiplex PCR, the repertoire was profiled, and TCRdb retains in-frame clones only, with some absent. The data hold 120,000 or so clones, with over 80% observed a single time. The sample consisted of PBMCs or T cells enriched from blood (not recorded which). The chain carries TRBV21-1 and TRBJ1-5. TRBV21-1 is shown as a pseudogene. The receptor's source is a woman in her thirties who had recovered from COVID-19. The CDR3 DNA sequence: TGTGCCAGCAGCAAAGCGCCCACGGGAGGGATTCAGCCCCAGCATTTT. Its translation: CASSKAPTGGIQPQHF.